Below, one TCR beta chain is given with its context. PCR used 60 Vbeta primers and 13 Jbeta primers. In the original processing: In a later analysis, the count reached 80 million or so unique TCR beta chains, with approximately 10 million shared. Profiled with immunoSEQ multiplex PCR; TCRdb holds only in-frame clones, not every one. The D gene and trimming were derived from the DNA, and the V and J assignments and clone size from that table. The sample carries 95,000 to 150,000 clones, approximately 78% recorded once. This CDR3 spans 17 amino acids. Losses at the gene ends were 0 bases for V and 1 base for J; bases not matched to a gene: 12. Germline CDR1 and CDR2: SQVTM and ANQGSEA. The sample belongs to a study of cytomegalovirus exposure and HLA in healthy donors.

The receptor was isolated from a middle-aged woman in good health and CMV-seropositive. The chain employs TRBV29-1 and TRBJ2-7; 7 bases fit TRBD2. The sample was PBMCs. For the CDR3, the DNA is TGCAGCGTTGAAGACAAAAAAAGAAGGGGAGGGTCCTACGAGCAGTACTTC. Translating it yields CSVEDKKRRGGSYEQYF.